This is a list of T cell receptor beta chains from one sample in a study of neurological immune-mediated disorders. Each CDR3 protein gets one entry after TCRdb re-called the 5' RACE reads with MiXCR. The sample records 31,000 or so distinct CDR3 sequences, approximately 1.5% being singletons. The source material was PBMCs. These receptors all come from a woman under 40 with multiple sclerosis. The CDR3 runs from the conserved cysteine through the conserved F or W. Fields, in order: V gene, CDR3 protein.

V gene: TRBV7-2; CDR3 protein: CASSFRAPNGGSCYEQYF
V gene: TRBV5-1; CDR3 protein: CASSFNQINEKLFF
V gene: TRBV12-3/TRBV12-4; CDR3 protein: CASSLSGGRNSPLHF
V gene: TRBV12-3/TRBV12-4; CDR3 protein: CASSRQGNTGELFF
V gene: TRBV5-6; CDR3 protein: CASSLKRQGLDEQYF
V gene: TRBV4-1; CDR3 protein: CASSKGQGADTEAFF
V gene: TRBV5-1; CDR3 protein: CASSLVVTGGETQYF
V gene: TRBV12-3/TRBV12-4; CDR3 protein: CASSGDRRNQPQHF
V gene: TRBV5-1; CDR3 protein: CASSLGDTSNNEQFF
V gene: TRBV15; CDR3 protein: CATSRERGNTEAFF
V gene: TRBV5-5; CDR3 protein: CASSLDPDRTTFKAFF
V gene: TRBV7-2; CDR3 protein: CASSPGLGEADTQYF
V gene: TRBV5-1; CDR3 protein: CASSFEGNTEAFF
V gene: TRBV5-4; CDR3 protein: CASSLDRSDTQYF
V gene: TRBV20-1; CDR3 protein: CSASGTGVEQYF
V gene: TRBV20-1; CDR3 protein: CSAPVGGYEQFF
V gene: TRBV5-1; CDR3 protein: CASSSRVGQGYEQYF
V gene: TRBV10-2; CDR3 protein: CASSESLHEQFF
V gene: TRBV20-1; CDR3 protein: CSARSPETQYF
V gene: TRBV5-1; CDR3 protein: CASSFGGSGTEAFF
V gene: TRBV6-2/TRBV6-3; CDR3 protein: CASSYGGSGANVLTF
V gene: TRBV5-1; CDR3 protein: CASSFGQPSPYGYTF
V gene: TRBV20-1; CDR3 protein: CSAIRGGAYEQYF
V gene: TRBV2; CDR3 protein: CASRTSGGQFF
V gene: TRBV20-1; CDR3 protein: CSAREGHTDTQYF
V gene: TRBV6-6; CDR3 protein: CASSASGQPQHF
V gene: TRBV6-5; CDR3 protein: CASTASPSSGNTIYF
V gene: TRBV5-1; CDR3 protein: CASSLRGEPPDTQYF
V gene: TRBV24-1; CDR3 protein: CATSDGLRTSGTQYF